The present T cell receptor (beta chain) was sequenced within a study of blood T cell repertoires in COVID-19. Study overall: The origin of the acute and convalescent COVID-19 samples was the United States, Italy and Spain. T cells, B-cell-depleted T cells, or PBMCs supplied cDNA or gDNA.

The ends were cut back, 6 bases at V and 0 bases at J, with 14 bases in the middle. The CDR3 contains 15 residues. From germline, CDR1 is MNHEY and CDR2 SMNVEV (reference sequence). Authors' methods: Reference gene primer amplification gave nucleated cell count estimates. The protocol was immunoSEQ multiplex PCR, while the TCRdb copy is restricted to in-frame clones and leaves out a portion. V and J calls and clone size are those listed in that table; D and trimming were worked out from the DNA. Of fewer than 150,000 clones listed, just over 85% are singletons. This chain uses TRBV27 with TRBJ1-1, with no clear D. This clonotype was obtained from a woman aged 45-60 years with active or convalescent COVID-19. Source material: peripheral blood. The CDR3 bases are TGTGCCAGCAGACGGGGTTCAACCTTGAACACTGAAGCTTTCTTT. It is translated as CASRRGSTLNTEAFF.